A selection of T cell receptor beta chains follows, all from one sample in a study of PD-1 blockade in mismatch repair-deficient tumors. Only in-frame clones appear in the TCRdb table, and some are missing; sequencing was by immunoSEQ multiplex PCR. This table has about 100,000 clones, 70% to 85% appearing once. The starting material was peripheral blood, obtained about 36 weeks after starting pembrolizumab. The receptors derive from an adult with mismatch repair-deficient cancer. Both conserved end residues are part of each CDR3. The D gene is left open where the match is weak. Part of the rows lack a size; the others show once, few, many or a class for expanded clones.

d_gene,v_gene,abundance,j_gene,CDR3aa,CDR3nt
-,TRBV9,-,TRBJ2-1,CASSERGLTLDEQFF,TGTGCCAGCAGCGAGAGAGGACTGACCCTCGATGAGCAGTTCTTC
TRBD2,TRBV4-3,once,TRBJ2-1,CASSQVFGRAYNEQFF,TGCGCCAGCAGCCAAGTTTTCGGGAGGGCATACAATGAGCAGTTCTTC
-,TRBV7-2,-,TRBJ1-4,CASSLGVREKLFF,TGTGCCAGCAGCTTAGGAGTTCGGGAAAAACTGTTTTTT
-,TRBV10-1,-,TRBJ2-3,CATSRNRAADTQYF,TGCGCCACCAGCCGGAATAGGGCGGCAGATACGCAGTATTTT
-,TRBV5-1,-,TRBJ2-7,CASSLGVLGPLDEQYF,TGCGCCAGCAGCTTGGGGGTTTTAGGACCCCTGGACGAGCAGTACTTC
-,TRBV9,-,TRBJ2-7,CASSPQDSLYEQYF,TGTGCCAGCAGCCCCCAGGACAGCCTATACGAGCAGTACTTC
TRBD1,TRBV18,-,TRBJ1-2,CASSPTGGAVYGYTF,TGTGCCAGCTCACCGACAGGGGGCGCAGTCTATGGCTACACCTTC
TRBD1,TRBV2,-,TRBJ2-2,CASEKDRANTGELFF,TGTGCCAGCGAGAAGGACAGGGCGAACACCGGGGAGCTGTTTTTT
-,TRBV18,-,TRBJ2-1,CASRARDEQFF,TGTGCCAGCCGGGCCCGCGATGAGCAGTTCTTC
-,TRBV4-1,-,TRBJ2-2,CASSQDYPGELFF,TGCGCCAGCAGCCAAGACTATCCCGGGGAGCTGTTTTTT
TRBD1,TRBV5-1,-,TRBJ1-1,CASSLAAGGGTEAFF,TGCGCCAGCAGCTTGGCCGCAGGGGGAGGTACTGAAGCTTTCTTT
TRBD2,TRBV7-2,-,TRBJ2-1,CASSWTSTYREQFF,TGTGCCAGCAGCTGGACTAGTACCTACCGTGAGCAGTTCTTC
TRBD2,TRBV6-4,-,TRBJ2-5,CAIGTSSALKETQYF,TGTGCCATTGGGACTAGTTCGGCCCTCAAAGAGACCCAGTACTTC
TRBD2,TRBV19,-,TRBJ2-1,CAAAPREAHHEQFF,TGTGCCGCGGCCCCCCGGGAGGCGCACCATGAGCAGTTCTTC
TRBD1,TRBV29-1,-,TRBJ1-2,CSVDSHGQGQGGYGYTF,TGCAGCGTTGATTCCCACGGACAAGGACAGGGTGGCTATGGCTACACCTTC
-,TRBV18,few,TRBJ1-5,CASSPETGSNQPQHF,TGTGCCAGCTCACCAGAAACAGGGAGCAATCAGCCCCAGCATTTT
-,TRBV9,once,TRBJ1-1,CASTAISGTEAFF,TGTGCCAGCACGGCGATATCTGGCACTGAAGCTTTCTTT
-,TRBV15,few,TRBJ1-5,CATSRDEGDQPQHF,TGTGCCACCAGCAGAGATGAGGGTGATCAGCCCCAGCATTTT
TRBD1,TRBV7-6,-,TRBJ2-1,CASRTGTGAYNEQFF,TGTGCCAGCAGGACCGGGACAGGGGCCTACAATGAGCAGTTCTTC
TRBD1,TRBV5-4,-,TRBJ1-1,CASRGGDRGTEAFF,TGTGCCAGCAGAGGGGGGGACAGGGGCACTGAAGCTTTCTTT
-,TRBV11-1,few,TRBJ1-3,CASSLSGASGNTIYF,TGTGCCAGCAGCTTATCCGGTGCCTCTGGAAACACCATATATTTT
-,TRBV25-1,-,TRBJ2-1,CASSESGGAWYNEQFF,TGTGCCAGCAGTGAATCTGGGGGCGCGTGGTACAATGAGCAGTTCTTC
TRBD2,TRBV5-4,-,TRBJ2-3,CASSLLPSGGGMDTQYF,TGTGCCAGCAGCTTGTTGCCTAGCGGTGGGGGTATGGATACGCAGTATTTT
TRBD1,TRBV6-5,-,TRBJ1-2,CASRIRQGYGYTF,TGTGCCAGCAGGATAAGACAGGGGTATGGCTACACCTTC
TRBD2,TRBV5-6,-,TRBJ2-7,CASSDSSGSYEQYF,TGTGCCAGCAGTGATTCTAGCGGCTCCTACGAGCAGTACTTC
TRBD2,TRBV5-4,once,TRBJ2-3,CASSSGLAVTDTQYF,TGTGCCAGCAGCTCCGGACTAGCGGTAACAGATACGCAGTATTTT
TRBD1,TRBV7-3,-,TRBJ2-7,CASSLPNRGTGKYEQYF,TGTGCCAGCAGCTTACCTAATAGGGGGACAGGGAAATACGAGCAGTACTTC
TRBD2,TRBV5-4,-,TRBJ2-5,CASSETSGRSVETQYF,TGTGCCAGCAGCGAGACTAGCGGGAGGTCCGTGGAGACCCAGTACTTC
TRBD2,TRBV14,-,TRBJ2-5,CASSPGTGGVQETQYF,TGTGCCAGCAGCCCTGGAACGGGGGGAGTGCAAGAGACCCAGTACTTC